One and the same sample provided the 29 T cell receptor beta chains below, sequenced in a study of T cell responses to AZD1222 COVID-19 vaccine. This table comes from immunoSEQ multiplex PCR, and its TCRdb copy is limited to in-frame clones, with some not included. Of around 75,000 clones listed, about 87% are singletons. The specimen comprised peripheral blood, sampled 28 days after the second dose of the MenACWY control vaccine. The receptor source for this set is an adult who received the MenACWY meningococcal vaccine as a control.

V usage is TRBV30 and J usage is TRBJ1-6; TRBD1 might be the D (5 bases). V lost 0 bases and J 5 bases, leaving 11 bases between the germline ends. The CDR3 length is 15 residues. From germline, CDR1 is GTSNPN and CDR2 SVGIG (reference sequence). The DNA of the CDR3 is TGTGCCTGGAGTGTACGTCTGGGGCATAATTCACCCCTCCACTTT. Its translation: CAWSVRLGHNSPLHF. Full variable domain (outside the CDR3, taken from reference TRBV30 and TRBJ1-6): SQTIHQWPATLVQPVGSPLSLECTVEGTSNPNLYWYRQAAGRGLQLLFYSVGIGQISSEVPQNLSASRPQDRQFILSSKKLLLSDSGFYLCAWSVRLGHNSPLHFGNGTRLTVT.

This chain connects TRBV29-1 to TRBJ1-1, with D hard to call. Germline V gene lookup returns CDR1 SQVTM and CDR2 ANQGSEA. CDR3 size: 12 residues. V lost 3 bases to trimming and J lost 1 base, with 6 bases between them. For the CDR3, the DNA is TGCAGCGTTGACCCAGGGAACACTGAAGCTTTCTTT. Protein sequence: CSVDPGNTEAFF.

The V gene is TRBV19, the J gene TRBJ1-2; the D is unclear. The CDR3 loop spans 13 amino acids. Germline V gene lookup returns CDR1 LNHDA and CDR2 SQIVND (reference sequence). Trimming removed 6 bases from V and 4 bases from J, with 12 bases in between. The DNA for the CDR3 is TGTGCCAGTAGACCGCAAAAAGGCTATGGCTACACCTTC. This translates into CASRPQKGYGYTF.

The chain combines TRBV5-4 with TRBJ1-2; D possibly corresponds to TRBD1 (6 bases). The CDR3 has 17 residues. Trimming removed 4 bases from V and 3 bases from J, with 22 bases in between. Germline CDR1 is SGHNT and CDR2 is YYREEE (reference sequence). CDR3 bases: TGTGCCAGCAGCCCAAGGACGGTGGTACAGGGATACTATGGCTACACCTTC. Translating gives CASSPRTVVQGYYGYTF.

The rearrangement uses TRBV19 and TRBJ1-1; D unresolved. The germline CDR1 and CDR2 sequences are LNHDA and SQIVND (reference sequence). The CDR3 loop spans 13 amino acids. Trimming stripped 4 bases from V and 11 bases from J, with 17 bases between. The CDR3 loop is CASSRAPGGSAFF. The CDR3 bases are TGTGCCAGTAGTAGAGCTCCAGGAGGTAGCGCTTTCTTT.

The CDR3 DNA follows: TGTGCCAGCAGTTACTCGAATGAAAAACTGTTTTTT. It translates to CASSYSNEKLFF. V usage is TRBV6-6 and J usage is TRBJ1-4; no firm D call. Trimming stripped 0 bases from V and 5 bases from J, with 1 base between. Germline V gene sequence: CDR1 MNHNY, CDR2 SVGAGI (reference sequence). CDR3 size: 12 residues.

The chain recombines TRBV19 with TRBJ1-2; D gene uncertain. Trimming stripped 2 bases from V and 5 bases from J, with 9 bases between. Germline V gives CDR1 LNHDA, CDR2 SQIVND (reference sequence). The CDR3 extends over 13 amino acids. The CDR3 here is CASSIKSGYGYTF. CDR3 coding DNA: TGTGCCAGTAGTATAAAGTCCGGGTATGGCTACACCTTC. Filled out from reference TRBV19 and TRBJ1-2, the complete variable domain reads DGGITQSPKYLFRKEGQNVTLSCEQNLNHDAMYWYRQDPGQGLRLIYYSQIVNDFQKGDIAEGYSVSREKKESFPLTVTSAQKNPTAFYLCASSIKSGYGYTFGSGTRLTVV.

The V call is TRBV2, the J call TRBJ2-1, with 11 bases that match TRBD2. Germline V CDR1 and CDR2: SNHLY, FYNNEI. The CDR3 loop spans 15 amino acids. Trimming took 6 bases from V and 3 from J; bases not matched to a gene: 4. DNA of the CDR3: TGTGCCAGCAGACTAGCGGGGGAGGGCTACAATGAGCAGTTCTTC. Amino acid sequence: CASRLAGEGYNEQFF.

The V and J genes are TRBV29-1 and TRBJ1-1, with D unclear. CDR3 size: 12 residues. The germline gives CDR1 SQVTM, CDR2 ANQGSEA. V was clipped by 3 bases and J by 1 base, with 6 bases between them. The CDR3 loop reads CSVDQGNTEAFF. CDR3 bases: TGCAGCGTTGATCAAGGGAACACTGAAGCTTTCTTT. Full variable domain (rest looked up from reference TRBV29-1 and TRBJ1-1): SAVISQKPSRDICQRGTSLTIQCQVDSQVTMMFWYRQQPGQSLTLIATANQGSEATYESGFVIDKFPISRPNLTFSTLTVSNMSPEDSSIYLCSVDQGNTEAFFGQGTRLTVV.

The V and J genes are TRBV3-1 (or the pseudogene TRBV3-2) and TRBJ2-1, with no clear D. The germline gives CDR1 LGHDT, CDR2 YNNKEL (reference sequence). The CDR3 covers 15 residues. Trimming left V 0 bases short and J 0 bases short, with 6 bases between. The CDR3 spells CASSQDSVSYNEQFF. In nucleotides, the CDR3 is TGTGCCAGCAGCCAAGACAGCGTCTCCTACAATGAGCAGTTCTTC.

The chain is built from TRBV14 and TRBJ1-4; no clear D gene. The CDR3 sequence is 17 residues long. CDR1 and CDR2 (germline): SGHDN, FVKESK. Trimming pared 0 bases from V and 0 bases from J, leaving 11 bases between. The CDR3 here is CASSQELRVATNEKLFF. In DNA form, the CDR3 reads TGTGCCAGCAGCCAAGAACTGCGGGTTGCAACTAATGAAAAACTGTTTTTT.

The V gene is TRBV19, the J gene TRBJ1-1; possible D gene TRBD1, 6 bases. V was clipped by 4 bases and J by 4 bases, with 10 bases between them. The CDR3 is made up of 13 amino acids. In germline, CDR1 is LNHDA, CDR2 SQIVND (reference sequence). The CDR3 DNA reads as TGTGCCAGTAGTAGGCAGGGGAGCACTGAAGCTTTCTTT. This codes for CASSRQGSTEAFF.

This chain links TRBV9 with TRBJ1-2, with D possibly being TRBD1 (5 bases). Trimming left V 3 bases short and J 4 bases short, with 16 bases between. The CDR3 runs to 15 residues. In germline, CDR1 is SGDLS, CDR2 YYNGEE. The CDR3 sequence is CASSAQGVMGYGYTF. For the CDR3, the DNA is TGTGCCAGCAGCGCCCAAGGGGTTATGGGCTATGGCTACACCTTC.

The chain recombines TRBV28 with TRBJ1-1; D remains ambiguous. There are 13 residues in the CDR3. Trimming removed 3 bases at V and 0 bases at J, with 5 bases between. Germline CDR1 is MDHEN and CDR2 is SYDVKM. The CDR3, as DNA: TGTGCCAGCAGTTTCGGAATGAACACTGAAGCTTTCTTT. It translates to CASSFGMNTEAFF.

The V call is TRBV10-3, the J call TRBJ2-7; D tentatively fits TRBD1 or TRBD2 (5 bases each). The CDR3 is 15 amino acids. Germline loops: CDR1 ENHRY, CDR2 SYGVKD. The ends were cut back, 3 bases at V and 4 bases at J, with 16 bases in the middle. CDR3 sequence (DNA): TGTGCCATCAGTGACCCAACGGGACCGCATTACGAGCAGTACTTC. Its translation: CAISDPTGPHYEQYF.

The V and J genes are TRBV4-3 and TRBJ1-6; no definite D call. Trimming shortened V by 0 bases and J by 0 bases, and 9 bases separated the two germline ends. This CDR3 region has 17 residues. Germline CDR1 and CDR2: LGHNA and YSLEER. CDR3 residues: CASSQEPGSSYNSPLHF. The DNA for the CDR3 is TGCGCCAGCAGCCAAGAACCAGGAAGCTCCTATAATTCACCCCTCCACTTT.

The genes are TRBV15 and TRBJ2-5; TRBD1 is a possible D gene (6 bases). The CDR3 covers 14 residues. The germline V and J ends were trimmed by 0 bases and 8 bases, with 13 bases remaining between them. Germline CDR1 is LNHNV and CDR2 is YYDKDF (reference sequence). The CDR3 loop reads CATSRDTGLHTQYF. The CDR3, as DNA: TGTGCCACCAGCAGAGATACAGGGCTTCATACCCAGTACTTC.

The V gene is TRBV12-3 or TRBV12-4, the J gene TRBJ1-1; D not certain. The CDR3 is 13 amino acids. V lost 2 bases and J lost 7, with 11 bases in between. DNA for the CDR3: TGTGCCAGCAGTTTACGGACCCCCAGTGAAGCTTTCTTT. Translation gives CASSLRTPSEAFF.

The rearrangement links TRBV9 to TRBJ2-7; D not certain. Germline lookup yields CDR1 SGDLS and CDR2 YYNGEE. The CDR3 extends over 16 amino acids. Trimming took off 4 bases at V and 3 bases at J, with 20 bases between the two ends. The CDR3 nucleotides read TGTGCCAGCAGCCCCCTTGTCGACTCGTCCGTCTACGAGCAGTACTTC. It translates to CASSPLVDSSVYEQYF.

This chain connects TRBV5-1 to TRBJ1-4, with D uncertain. The ends were cut back, 3 bases at V and 4 bases at J, with 10 bases in the middle. The germline V gene encodes CDR1 SGHRS and CDR2 YFSETQ. The CDR3 loop spans 14 amino acids. The CDR3 is CASSWTGLNEKLFF. The CDR3 coding sequence is TGCGCCAGCAGCTGGACTGGCCTTAATGAAAAACTGTTTTTT.

The V call is TRBV28, the J call TRBJ2-1; D is tentatively TRBD1 or TRBD2 (5 bases each). Germline V gives CDR1 MDHEN, CDR2 SYDVKM. The ends were cut back, 2 bases at V and 0 bases at J, with 17 bases in the middle. The CDR3 covers 18 residues. The DNA for the CDR3 is TGTGCCAGCAGTTTAGCTACCCTCTGGGGGAGCTCCTACAATGAGCAGTTCTTC. It translates to CASSLATLWGSSYNEQFF. Variable domain in full (rest from reference TRBV28 and TRBJ2-1): DVKVTQSSRYLVKRTGEKVFLECVQDMDHENMFWYRQDPGLGLRLIYFSYDVKMKEKGDIPEGYSVSREKKERFSLILESASTNQTSMYLCASSLATLWGSSYNEQFFGPGTRLTVL.

J is TRBJ1-2 and V is TRBV30; tentative D call: TRBD1 (5 bases). The CDR3 covers 16 residues. Trimming cost V 4 bases and J 0 bases, with 18 bases left between them. Germline V gives CDR1 GTSNPN, CDR2 SVGIG (reference sequence). The CDR3 reads CAWTHRRGVTNYGYTF. In DNA, the CDR3 is TGTGCCTGGACCCATCGAAGAGGGGTTACTAACTATGGCTACACCTTC.

The CDR3 sequence is CATRSLSSSYEQYF. In nucleotides, the CDR3 is TGTGCCACCCGAAGTTTGTCCAGCTCCTACGAGCAGTACTTC. V and J are TRBV11-2 and TRBJ2-7; D gene unclear. This CDR3 has 14 amino acids. Trimming left V 10 bases short and J 0 bases short, with 16 bases between. Germline CDR1 is SGHAT and CDR2 is FQNNGV. Complete variable domain (other parts from reference TRBV11-2 and TRBJ2-7): EAGVAQSPRYKIIEKRQSVAFWCNPISGHATLYWYQQILGQGPKLLIQFQNNGVVDDSQLPKDRFSAERLKGVDSTLKIQPAKLEDSAVYLCATRSLSSSYEQYFGPGTRLTVT.

The rearrangement uses TRBV4-2 and TRBJ2-1; 12 bases agree with TRBD2. Germline assignment: CDR1 LGHNA and CDR2 YNFKEQ. V gave up 4 bases and J gave up 8 bases; unmatched junction bases: 6. The CDR3 consists of 15 residues. The CDR3 region is CASSLSSGGAHEQFF. CDR3 sequence (DNA): TGTGCCAGCAGCCTTTCTAGCGGGGGGGCCCATGAGCAGTTCTTC.

As DNA, the CDR3 is TGCGCCAGCAGCCAAGCGACATTAAGCGGGGGGCCCTACGAGCAGTACTTC. Translated, it gives CASSQATLSGGPYEQYF. The chain carries TRBV4-1 and TRBJ2-7; 9 positions match TRBD2. CDR3 length: 17 residues. Germline lookup yields CDR1 MGHRA and CDR2 YSYEKL. The J segment lost 2 bases and the V segment lost 1 base, leaving 9 bases of the junction unmatched.

This chain connects TRBV5-6 to TRBJ2-5; 7 bases are a match to TRBD1. The junction had 5 bases not matched to a gene; V was cut back by 4 bases and J by 5 bases. The germline gives CDR1 SGHDT, CDR2 YYEEEE. This CDR3 comprises 13 residues. The CDR3 nucleotides are TGTGCCAGCAGCCCGACAGGGTCGGAGACCCAGTACTTC. Translation gives CASSPTGSETQYF.

The V gene is TRBV7-3, the J gene TRBJ1-1; D is unclear. CDR3 length: 19 amino acids. The V end was cut by 4 bases, the J end by 0 bases, with 24 bases between. Germline V gene sequence: CDR1 SGHTA, CDR2 FQGTGA. CDR3: CASSSHPPMGRDMNTEAFF. The DNA for the CDR3 is TGTGCCAGCAGCTCCCACCCTCCCATGGGTCGAGATATGAACACTGAAGCTTTCTTT.

This rearrangement joins TRBV4-2 to TRBJ1-6, with D unresolved. The germline CDR1 and CDR2 sequences are LGHNA and YNFKEQ. V was shortened by 0 bases and J by 7 bases, with 16 bases between the two germline ends. The CDR3 consists of 17 residues. The CDR3 region is CASSQESAGKVNSPLHF. CDR3 bases: TGTGCCAGCAGCCAAGAGTCGGCGGGCAAAGTGAATTCACCCCTCCACTTT.

The J gene is TRBJ2-2, the V gene TRBV5-1; D possibly corresponds to TRBD2 (5 bases). Per the germline V gene, CDR1 is SGHRS and CDR2 is YFSETQ. The CDR3 has 13 residues. V was cut by 4 bases and J by 1 base, with 5 bases left in between. The CDR3 bases are TGCGCCAGCAGCCGGGAGAACACCGGGGAGCTGTTTTTT. Amino acid sequence: CASSRENTGELFF.